The 24 T cell receptor beta chains reported below all come from one sample, sequenced in a study of T cell responses to AZD1222 COVID-19 vaccine. Produced via immunoSEQ multiplex PCR; TCRdb's table is partial and in-frame only. This table has about 110,000 clones, approximately 84% appearing once. Sequences were derived from peripheral blood, sampled on day 0 of AZD1222 vaccination. Every receptor here comes from an adult in good health.

The chain employs TRBV10-3 and TRBJ2-7; weak D call: TRBD2 (5 bases). CDR1 is ENHRY and CDR2 is SYGVKD in the germline V gene. There are 12 residues in the CDR3. Trimming took 6 bases from V and 6 from J, leaving 12 bases between them. The chain's CDR3 is CAISGRAPEQYF. CDR3 coding DNA: TGTGCCATCAGCGGGCGGGCGCCCGAGCAGTACTTC.

The V call is TRBV19, the J call TRBJ2-3, with D tentatively TRBD2 (6 bases). The CDR3 sequence is 15 residues long. CDR1 is LNHDA, CDR2 SQIVND, per germline (reference sequence). The ends were cut back, 1 base at V and 3 bases at J, with 11 bases in the middle. The CDR3 DNA sequence: TGTGCCAGTAGTATAGTAGCGGTGCCTACAGATACGCAGTATTTT. This gives the protein CASSIVAVPTDTQYF.

J is TRBJ2-5 and V is TRBV10-3, with 11 bases that match TRBD2. Germline CDR1 ENHRY, CDR2 SYGVKD. J lost 2 bases, V lost 7 bases, and 6 bases had no gene match. CDR3 length: 15 residues. The DNA for the CDR3 is TGTGCCATCAAGGAACGGACTAGCGGGCAAGAGACCCAGTACTTC. As protein: CAIKERTSGQETQYF.

This chain joins TRBV4-1 and TRBJ1-2; weak D call: TRBD1 (5 bases). The germline CDR1 and CDR2 sequences are MGHRA and YSYEKL. Trimming removed 8 bases at V and 8 bases at J, with 21 bases between. The CDR3 is made up of 14 amino acids. The CDR3 nucleotides read TGCGCCAGCGCCCCCGGGGCTGCCGTTTTCGGCTACACCTTC. The encoded protein is CASAPGAAVFGYTF.

The chain joins TRBV24-1 to TRBJ1-2; TRBD1 agrees at 9 bases. The V gene's germline CDR1 is KGHDR and CDR2 SFDVKD. This CDR3 comprises 14 residues. The trim removed 9 bases at V and 3 bases at J, leaving 7 bases unmatched. Written as DNA, the CDR3 is TGTGCCACCGAGAGGGACAGGGAGGACTATGGCTACACCTTC. This gives the protein CATERDREDYGYTF.

The rearrangement links TRBV6-1 to TRBJ2-3; D tentatively fits TRBD1 or TRBD2 (6 bases each). V lost 1 base, J lost 2 bases, and 13 bases lay in between. Germline V gives CDR1 MNHNS, CDR2 SASEGT. The CDR3 length is 16 residues. DNA for the CDR3: TGTGCCAGCAGTGAAGGAGGGGGGACCTTCACAGATACGCAGTATTTT. Amino acid sequence: CASSEGGGTFTDTQYF.

The chain joins TRBV7-6 to TRBJ2-6, with a tentative D call TRBD2 (7 bases). The CDR3 length is 17 residues. Germline lookup yields CDR1 SGHVS and CDR2 FNYEAQ. V was cut by 3 bases and J by 2 bases, with 14 bases left in between. CDR3 in amino acids: CASSFPLGGAGANVLTF. The CDR3 DNA reads as TGTGCCAGCAGCTTCCCCTTAGGGGGGGCTGGGGCCAACGTCCTGACTTTC.

This clone was detected only once. The chain couples TRBV29-1 to TRBJ1-1; D is unclear. CDR3 length: 15 amino acids. The V end was cut by 1 base, the J end by 0 bases, with 12 bases between. CDR1 is SQVTM, CDR2 ANQGSEA, per germline. CDR3 sequence reads: CSVEADNSLNTEAFF. The DNA of the CDR3 is TGCAGCGTTGAAGCGGATAACAGCCTGAACACTGAAGCTTTCTTT.

The sample holds one count of this clone. V gene TRBV6-1 combines with J gene TRBJ1-5; no firm D call. The V and J ends lost 3 bases and 7 bases respectively, with 16 bases between them. Germline V gene lookup returns CDR1 MNHNS and CDR2 SASEGT. The CDR3 is 15 residues long. The CDR3 loop reads CASSDPGYGRQPQHF. In DNA, the CDR3 is TGTGCCAGCAGTGACCCGGGGTATGGACGGCAGCCCCAGCATTTT.

The chain combines TRBV28 with TRBJ2-7; no clear D gene. The CDR3 runs 12 residues. Looked up from germline, CDR1 is MDHEN and CDR2 is SYDVKM. V was trimmed by 2 bases and J by 5 bases, leaving 7 bases between them. Here the CDR3 reads CASSLGADEQYF. The CDR3 coding sequence is TGTGCCAGCAGTTTAGGTGCTGACGAGCAGTACTTC.

J is TRBJ2-7 and V is TRBV4-2; possible D gene TRBD1, 5 bases. Germline loops: CDR1 LGHNA, CDR2 YNFKEQ. V lost 6 bases and J 0 bases, leaving 9 bases between the germline ends. The CDR3 is 13 residues long. The CDR3 sequence is CASRDTSSYEQYF. The CDR3 nucleotides are TGTGCCAGCAGGGACACCAGCTCCTACGAGCAGTACTTC.

V usage is TRBV3-1 (or the pseudogene TRBV3-2) and J usage is TRBJ2-2; D ambiguous. CDR1 is LGHDT and CDR2 is YNNKEL in the germline V gene (reference sequence). V lost 1 base, J lost 3 bases, and 12 bases lay in between. CDR3 length: 16 amino acids. The CDR3 nucleotides read TGTGCCAGCAGCCAAGGGGAACGCTCTCACACCGGGGAGCTGTTTTTT. This encodes CASSQGERSHTGELFF.

The rearrangement joins TRBV28 to TRBJ2-7, with D maybe TRBD2 (6 bases). Germline assignment: CDR1 MDHEN and CDR2 SYDVKM. V lost 4 bases and J 0 bases, leaving 16 bases between the germline ends. The CDR3 is made up of 16 amino acids. CDR3 coding DNA: TGTGCCAGCAGTTCCTTCATGGAGGGTAGCTCCTACGAGCAGTACTTC. Encoded protein: CASSSFMEGSSYEQYF.

This clone has just one count. The CDR3 protein is CASSVGGVGTEAFF. The DNA of the CDR3 is TGTGCCAGCAGCGTAGGTGGGGTGGGCACTGAAGCTTTCTTT. The chain is built from TRBV9 and TRBJ1-1, with D uncertain. CDR1 is SGDLS and CDR2 is YYNGEE in the germline V gene. The V and J ends lost 0 bases and 4 bases respectively, with 10 bases between them. The CDR3 loop spans 14 amino acids.

This chain connects TRBV11-2 to TRBJ2-1; D is ambiguous. The CDR3 is made up of 11 amino acids. Per the germline V gene, CDR1 is SGHAT and CDR2 is FQNNGV. V was cut by 5 bases and J by 15 bases, with 14 bases left in between. The CDR3 bases are TGTGCCAGCAGCACGCGGCCCCCACTGTTCTTC. Translated, it gives CASSTRPPLFF. Full variable domain (rest looked up from reference TRBV11-2 and TRBJ2-1): EAGVAQSPRYKIIEKRQSVAFWCNPISGHATLYWYQQILGQGPKLLIQFQNNGVVDDSQLPKDRFSAERLKGVDSTLKIQPAKLEDSAVYLCASSTRPPLFFGPGTRLTVL.

The chain has TRBV27 and TRBJ2-1; TRBD2 agrees at 9 bases. The ends lost 4 bases at V and 9 bases at J; junction bases unmatched: 10. The length of the CDR3 is 15 residues. The germline CDR1 and CDR2 sequences are MNHEY and SMNVEV (reference sequence). The CDR3 nucleotides are TGTGCCAGCAGTTACGTGGCGGGGGGGTATGGTGAGCAGTTCTTC. Translated, it gives CASSYVAGGYGEQFF.

The chain has TRBV28 and TRBJ2-2, with 11 bases identical to TRBD2. CDR3 length: 14 residues. Germline V CDR1 and CDR2: MDHEN, SYDVKM. V shed 4 bases, J shed 9 bases, and the junction held 4 bases outside the gene matches. The CDR3 DNA sequence: TGTGCCAGCAGTTATAGCGGGAGGGCCTGGGAGCTGTTTTTT. This codes for CASSYSGRAWELFF.

The sample holds one count of this clone. This sequence joins TRBV5-6 and TRBJ1-4; 9 positions match TRBD1. The CDR3 is made up of 15 amino acids. J was trimmed by 4 bases and V by 0 bases; bases with no gene match: 1. CDR1 is SGHDT and CDR2 is YYEEEE in the germline V gene. The CDR3 DNA reads as TGTGCCAGCAGCTTGGACAGGGGGCTTAATGAAAAACTGTTTTTT. Amino acids: CASSLDRGLNEKLFF. Looking up the rest from reference TRBV5-6 and TRBJ1-4 gives the full variable domain: DAGVTQSPTHLIKTRGQQVTLRCSPKSGHDTVSWYQQALGQGPQFIFQYYEEEERQRGNFPDRFSGHQFPNYSSELNVNALLLGDSALYLCASSLDRGLNEKLFFGSGTQLSVL.

This sequence joins TRBV7-9 and TRBJ2-2; 10 bases line up with TRBD2. The germline V gene has CDR1 SEHNR and CDR2 FQNEAQ (reference sequence). The CDR3 contains 19 residues. J was trimmed by 5 bases and V by 5 bases; bases with no gene match: 17. CDR3 amino acids: CASSPGRLAGALGTGELFF. The CDR3, as DNA: TGTGCCAGCAGCCCAGGGCGGCTAGCGGGAGCCTTGGGGACCGGGGAGCTGTTTTTT.

The V call is TRBV6-5, the J call TRBJ1-2, with D possibly being TRBD1 (6 bases). The CDR3 extends over 13 amino acids. V shed 8 bases and J shed 5 bases, with 15 bases lying between them. Germline-derived CDR1 and CDR2 are MNHEY and SVGAGI. CDR3 loop: CASRMTGRYGYTF. The CDR3 DNA follows: TGTGCCAGCCGAATGACAGGACGTTATGGCTACACCTTC.

This chain joins TRBV19 and TRBJ2-1; 7 nucleotides match TRBD2. CDR1 and CDR2 from the germline V gene are LNHDA and SQIVND (reference sequence). There are 16 residues in the CDR3. V was clipped by 0 bases and J by 9 bases; unmatched bases: 11. CDR3 residues: CASSIDFAGARVEQFF. The CDR3 DNA sequence: TGTGCCAGTAGTATAGACTTTGCGGGAGCCCGGGTTGAGCAGTTCTTC.

This chain joins TRBV7-9 and TRBJ2-2; 9 bases are shared with TRBD1. CDR3 length equals 15 residues. Germline V gene lookup returns CDR1 SEHNR and CDR2 FQNEAQ (reference sequence). The J segment lost 11 bases and the V segment lost 1 base, leaving 8 bases of the junction unmatched. In DNA form, the CDR3 reads TGTGCCAGCAGCTTAGGGACAGGGGCGCTGGGCGAGCTGTTTTTT. Translating gives CASSLGTGALGELFF.

This clone was counted a few times. The chain employs TRBV7-9 and TRBJ1-6; D perhaps matches TRBD1 (6 bases). Germline V gene data show CDR1 as SEHNR and CDR2 as FQNEAQ (reference sequence). V lost 4 bases and J 7 bases, leaving 14 bases between the germline ends. The CDR3 spans 15 residues. The CDR3 spells CASSSPGHPNSPLHF. The CDR3 DNA reads as TGTGCCAGCAGCTCCCCGGGACATCCGAATTCACCCCTCCACTTT.

The DNA for the CDR3 is TGTGCCAGCAGCAACGGAGAACCCCAGCATTTT. This gives the protein CASSNGEPQHF. This chain links TRBV7-9 with TRBJ1-5; D is undetermined. The CDR3 consists of 11 residues. In germline, CDR1 is SEHNR, CDR2 FQNEAQ (reference sequence). The V and J ends lost 5 bases and 10 bases respectively, with 9 bases between them.